This T cell receptor (beta chain) was obtained from a study of post-analysis software for immune sequencing data (dated by TCRdb to between 2014 and 2016). Some background on the complete study: Disease courses on record covered relapsing-remitting, secondary progressive and progressive-relapsing multiple sclerosis, though some patients had no subtype annotation. The multiple sclerosis patient repertoires were compared with more than 10 previously published healthy control repertoires from donors aged roughly 6 to 25 years. A subset of samples was prepared in parallel using single-end sample barcoding, then pooled and co-amplified after Illumina adapter ligation. What the study reported, not specific to this receptor: Multiple sclerosis patients had significantly lower normalized Chao1 diversity than controls, a result that suggests substantial peripheral T-cell clonal expansion. The multiple sclerosis patient group was slightly younger than the control group. Strong co-clustering of samples prepared in the same batch was shown by direct clustering with F measure, prompting a batch-effect correction. Patients showed significantly higher frequencies than controls for several TRBV segments, among them TRBV5-6, TRBV5-1 and TRBV20-1.

TCR beta repertoires were profiled from peripheral blood of roughly twelve young patients with multiple sclerosis to demonstrate the VDJtools post-analysis software. The multiple sclerosis patients were children and adolescents ranging in age from roughly 6 to 15 years. From cysteine to phenylalanine, the CDR3 is 17 amino acids long. Kept here is only the CDR3 DNA, which spans 51 bases and is read in frame from base 1. After removal of 1 base from V and 0 bases from J, the junction retains 3 bases not matched to a gene. Looking up the germline V gene yields CDR1 ENHRY and CDR2 SYGVKD. The library was built by means of PCR. TCRdb shows the sequencer as Illumina HiSeq 2500. Unique molecular identifiers were incorporated into TCR beta cDNA libraries to reduce PCR and sequencing biases. Per 1 to 10 million input T cells, some 500,000 cDNA molecules were obtained, such that each molecule approximated one T cell. The patient libraries were prepared and sequenced with the same protocol used for the earlier healthy control dataset. Samples belonging to the same batch were prepared together, multiplexed and sequenced on a shared HiSeq lane. The authors' pipeline ran thus. Raw barcoded reads were processed with MIGEC, and single-read molecular identifier groups were discarded before consensus assembly and CDR3 extraction. Clonotype tables were post-analysed with VDJtools, and diversity was normalized by down-sampling all datasets to the smallest sample size. Repertoire overlap clustering matched CDR3 amino acid but not nucleotide sequences to correct batch-related cross-sample contamination. TCRdb reanalyzed the raw reads on its own, using fastp at Q25 for trimming and MiXCR for clone calling, and kept in-frame beta chains. Every distinct CDR3 protein forms one entry, paired with its most common genes and DNA. The V and J calls, along with clone size, are taken from TCRdb and not from the paper's own processing. Counted in this sample were 450,000 to 650,000 distinct CDR3 sequences; 40% to 50% of them appeared once. Around 1.7% of the sample comes from the top ten.

Remarks on this clonotype: Its antigen is not yet known. No base quality information exists; no much larger clone differs at one position.

The sample consisted of blood. The chain is made from TRBV10-3 and TRBJ2-6, with 7 central nucleotides matching TRBD2. This sequence originates from a girl aged 5 to 17 with multiple sclerosis. The DNA is as follows: TGTGCCATCAGTGAGTGGGAGGGAAACTCTGGGGCCAACGTCCTGACTTTC. This yields the protein CAISEWEGNSGANVLTF.